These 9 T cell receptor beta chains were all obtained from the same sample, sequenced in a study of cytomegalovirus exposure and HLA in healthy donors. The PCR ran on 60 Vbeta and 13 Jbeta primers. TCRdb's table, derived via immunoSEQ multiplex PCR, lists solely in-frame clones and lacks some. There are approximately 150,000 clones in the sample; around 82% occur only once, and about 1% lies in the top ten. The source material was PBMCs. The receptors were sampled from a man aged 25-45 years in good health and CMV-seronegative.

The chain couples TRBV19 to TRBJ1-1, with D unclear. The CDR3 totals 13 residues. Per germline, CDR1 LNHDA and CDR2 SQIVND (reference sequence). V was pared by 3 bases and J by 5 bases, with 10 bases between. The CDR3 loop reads CASSIERGTEAFF. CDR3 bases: TGTGCCAGTAGTATCGAACGGGGTACTGAAGCTTTCTTT.

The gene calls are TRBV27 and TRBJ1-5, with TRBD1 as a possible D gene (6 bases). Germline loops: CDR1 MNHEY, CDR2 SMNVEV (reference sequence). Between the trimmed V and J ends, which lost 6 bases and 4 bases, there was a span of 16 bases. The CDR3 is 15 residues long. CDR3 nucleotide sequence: TGTGCCAGCAGCTATCAGGGAGGGGGGAATCAGCCCCAGCATTTT. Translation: CASSYQGGGNQPQHF.

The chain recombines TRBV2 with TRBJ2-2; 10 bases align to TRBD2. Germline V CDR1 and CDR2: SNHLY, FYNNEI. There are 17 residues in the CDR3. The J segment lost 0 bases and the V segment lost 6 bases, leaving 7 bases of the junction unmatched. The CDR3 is CASRRTSGPTNTGELFF. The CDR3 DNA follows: TGTGCCAGCAGAAGGACTAGCGGACCTACGAACACCGGGGAGCTGTTTTTT.

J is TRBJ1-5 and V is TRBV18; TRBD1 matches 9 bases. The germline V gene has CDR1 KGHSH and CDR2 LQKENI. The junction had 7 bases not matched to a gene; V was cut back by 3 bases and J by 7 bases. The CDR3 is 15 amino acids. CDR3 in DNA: TGTGCCAGCTCACCTTATACAGGGGGCGGGCAGCCCCAGCATTTT. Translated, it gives CASSPYTGGGQPQHF. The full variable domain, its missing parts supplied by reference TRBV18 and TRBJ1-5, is NAGVMQNPRHLVRRRGQEARLRCSPMKGHSHVYWYRQLPEEGLKFMVYLQKENIIDESGMPKERFSAEFPKEGPSILRIQQVVRGDSAAYFCASSPYTGGGQPQHFGDGTRLSIL.

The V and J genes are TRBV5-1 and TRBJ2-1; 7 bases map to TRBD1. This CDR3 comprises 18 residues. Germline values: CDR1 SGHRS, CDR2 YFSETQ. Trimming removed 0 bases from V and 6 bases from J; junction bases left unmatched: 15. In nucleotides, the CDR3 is TGCGCCAGCAGCTTGGTCCCCCGGCGTCAGGGGGTACCCAATGAGCAGTTCTTC. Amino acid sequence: CASSLVPRRQGVPNEQFF.

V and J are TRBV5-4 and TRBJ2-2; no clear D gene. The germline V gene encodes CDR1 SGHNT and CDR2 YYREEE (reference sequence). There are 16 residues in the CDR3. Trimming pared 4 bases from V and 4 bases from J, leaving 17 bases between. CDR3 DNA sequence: TGTGCCAGCAGCCCCGAGGTGCGGCTGAGCACCGGGGAGCTGTTTTTT. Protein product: CASSPEVRLSTGELFF.

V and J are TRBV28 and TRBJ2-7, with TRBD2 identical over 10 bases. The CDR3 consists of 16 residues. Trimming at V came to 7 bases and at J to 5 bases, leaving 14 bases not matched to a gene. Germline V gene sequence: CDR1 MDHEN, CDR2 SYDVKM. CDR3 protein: CASTPTIAGGRNEQYF. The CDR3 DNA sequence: TGTGCCAGCACCCCAACGATAGCGGGAGGTAGAAACGAGCAGTACTTC. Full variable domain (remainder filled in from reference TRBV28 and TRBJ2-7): DVKVTQSSRYLVKRTGEKVFLECVQDMDHENMFWYRQDPGLGLRLIYFSYDVKMKEKGDIPEGYSVSREKKERFSLILESASTNQTSMYLCASTPTIAGGRNEQYFGPGTRLTVT.

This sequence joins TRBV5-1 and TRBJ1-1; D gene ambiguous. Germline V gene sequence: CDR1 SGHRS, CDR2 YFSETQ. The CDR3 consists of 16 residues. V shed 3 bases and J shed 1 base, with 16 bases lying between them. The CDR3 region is CASSSGASHSNTEAFF. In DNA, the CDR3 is TGCGCCAGCAGCTCTGGAGCCTCCCACTCGAACACTGAAGCTTTCTTT.

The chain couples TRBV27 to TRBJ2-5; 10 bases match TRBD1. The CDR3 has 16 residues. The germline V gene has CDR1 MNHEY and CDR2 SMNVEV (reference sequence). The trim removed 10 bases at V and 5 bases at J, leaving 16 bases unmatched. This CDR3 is CATFPGTGVSVETQYF. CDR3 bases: TGTGCCACCTTTCCCGGGACAGGGGTGTCTGTCGAGACCCAGTACTTC.